The next 5 T cell receptor beta chains were all read from a single sample in a study of early T cells in non-severe SARS-CoV-2 infection. Using its own MiXCR run on the 5' RACE reads, TCRdb lists one record per CDR3 protein. The sample holds 75,000 to 100,000 distinct CDR3 sequences, approximately 16% seen once. Sequencing was performed on whole blood. These receptors all stem from an adult who was a healthcare worker with PCR-confirmed SARS-CoV-2 infection or an uninfected control (not recorded which).

Here the CDR3 reads CASSPWGTGGPGELFF. The CDR3 region has the DNA TGTGCCAGCAGCCCTTGGGGGACAGGGGGGCCCGGGGAGCTGTTTTTT. V and J are TRBV12-3 or TRBV12-4 and TRBJ2-2; 11 bases line up with TRBD1. After removal of 6 bases from V and 6 bases from J, the junction contained 9 bases not matched to a gene. The CDR3 runs 16 residues.

V is TRBV27 and J is TRBJ1-6; maybe TRBD1 (5 bases). The CDR3 is 14 amino acids. Germline CDR1 is MNHEY and CDR2 is SMNVEV (reference sequence). Between the trimmed V and J ends, which lost 8 bases and 4 bases, there was a span of 12 bases. CDR3 nucleotide sequence: TGTGCCAGCGGTAGACAGCGATATAATTCACCCCTCCACTTT. Translated: CASGRQRYNSPLHF.

This clonotype has at least ten counts. The chain has TRBV6-2 or TRBV6-3 and TRBJ2-7; tentatively, D is TRBD1 (5 bases). Trimming shortened V by 2 bases and J by 2 bases, and 10 bases separated the two germline ends. CDR1 is MNHEY and CDR2 is SVGEGT in the germline V gene. The CDR3 is made up of 14 amino acids. The CDR3 loop reads CASSYDVGAYEQYF. For the CDR3, the DNA is TGTGCCAGCAGTTACGATGTAGGGGCCTACGAGCAGTACTTC.

This clonotype has ten or more counts. The chain links TRBV24-1 to TRBJ2-5, with D unclear. The V end was cut by 4 bases, the J end by 1 base, with 15 bases between. CDR3 length: 16 amino acids. CDR1 and CDR2 (germline): KGHDR, SFDVKD. The CDR3 DNA follows: TGTGCCACCAGTGACCCGAGTTCAGCTTTCCAAGAGACCCAGTACTTC. Translating gives CATSDPSSAFQETQYF.

This clonotype was detected only a few times. The rearrangement links TRBV3-1 to TRBJ2-1; D gene uncertain. CDR1 is LGHDT, CDR2 YNNKEL, per germline (reference sequence). The CDR3 runs to 15 residues. With 2 bases removed from V and 3 bases from J, the gap between germline ends came to 11 bases. This chain's CDR3 is CASSQQQRLYNEQFF. In DNA form, the CDR3 reads TGTGCCAGCAGCCAACAACAACGGCTCTACAATGAGCAGTTCTTC.